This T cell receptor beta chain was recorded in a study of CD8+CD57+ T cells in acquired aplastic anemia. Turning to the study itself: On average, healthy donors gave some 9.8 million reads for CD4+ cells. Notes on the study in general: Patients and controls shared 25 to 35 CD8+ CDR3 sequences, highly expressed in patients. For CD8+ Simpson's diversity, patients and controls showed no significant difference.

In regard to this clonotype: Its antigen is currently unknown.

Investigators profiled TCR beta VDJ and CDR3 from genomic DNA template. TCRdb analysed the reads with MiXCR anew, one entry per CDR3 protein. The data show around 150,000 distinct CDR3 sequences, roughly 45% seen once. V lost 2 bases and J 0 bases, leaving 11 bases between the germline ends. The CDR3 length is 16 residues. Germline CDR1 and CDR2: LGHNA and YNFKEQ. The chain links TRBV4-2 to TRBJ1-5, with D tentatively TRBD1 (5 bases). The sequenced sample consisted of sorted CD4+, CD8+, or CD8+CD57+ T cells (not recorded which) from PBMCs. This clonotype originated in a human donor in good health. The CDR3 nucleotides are TGTGCCAGCAGCCAAACCGGGGCCAATAGCAATCAGCCCCAGCATTTT. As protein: CASSQTGANSNQPQHF.